This T cell receptor (beta chain) was captured by sequencing in a study of radiotherapy plus CTLA-4 blockade in lung cancer. Study-level background: Disease control was present in 25% to 35% of patients, and objective responses in approximately 18%.

This clone was counted a few times. Antigen specificity is unknown. The table came from immunoSEQ multiplex PCR; TCRdb's copy has only in-frame clones and leaves some out. Of 80,000 or so clones listed, 78% are singletons. Study-level findings and limits: Response, reportedly, was best predicted by interferon-beta along with early blood T cell clone dynamics. Among blood TCR repertoires after radiotherapy plus ipilimumab, tumor-derived clones expanded.

CDR3 length: 13 residues. V was trimmed by 6 bases and J by 9 bases, leaving 16 bases between them. From germline, CDR1 is SGHTA and CDR2 FQGTGA. Lung cancer patients with chemo-refractory metastatic non-small-cell disease were given focal radiation plus CTLA-4 blockade with ipilimumab. The receptor's source is a human donor with non-small cell lung cancer who had a partial response to radiotherapy plus ipilimumab. Some clones in this sample may be carry-over from other donors' samples. Sequences were derived from peripheral blood, sampled from a patient treated with radiotherapy plus ipilimumab. This chain uses TRBV7-3 with TRBJ2-3, with D possibly TRBD1 on 6 matching bases. CDR3 protein: CASRQGGESTQYF. In DNA form, the CDR3 reads TGTGCCAGCAGACAAGGGGGAGAATCGACGCAGTATTTT.